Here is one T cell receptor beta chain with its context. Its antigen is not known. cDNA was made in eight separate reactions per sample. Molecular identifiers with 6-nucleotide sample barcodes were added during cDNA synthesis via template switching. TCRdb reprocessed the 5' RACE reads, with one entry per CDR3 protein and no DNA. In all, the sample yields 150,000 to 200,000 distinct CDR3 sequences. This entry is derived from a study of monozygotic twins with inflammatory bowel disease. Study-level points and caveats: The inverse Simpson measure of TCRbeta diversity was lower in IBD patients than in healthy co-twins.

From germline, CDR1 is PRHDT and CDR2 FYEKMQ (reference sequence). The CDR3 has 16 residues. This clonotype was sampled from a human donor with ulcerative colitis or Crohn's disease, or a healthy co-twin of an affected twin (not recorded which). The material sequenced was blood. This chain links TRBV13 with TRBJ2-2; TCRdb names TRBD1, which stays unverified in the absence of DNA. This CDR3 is CASSPHPWSNTGELFF. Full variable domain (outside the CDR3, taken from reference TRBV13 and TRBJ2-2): AAGVIQSPRHLIKEKRETATLKCYPIPRHDTVYWYQQGPGQDPQFLISFYEKMQSDKGSIPDRFSAQQFSDYHSELNMSSLELGDSALYFCASSPHPWSNTGELFFGEGSRLTVL.